This passage covers 21 T cell receptor beta chains from one sample sequenced in a study of metastatic and nonmetastatic thyroid tumors. MiXCR reprocessed the PCR reads for TCRdb. The table shows approximately 30,000 clones, with around 14% occurring only once. Each patient went into thyroid surgery without having received any treatment. The sequencing sample was made of blood. Receptors originate from a male donor with papillary thyroid cancer or a benign thyroid nodule (not recorded which). Some clones in this sample may be carry-over from other donors' samples.

V gene TRBV20-1 combines with J gene TRBJ1-5; D remains unclear. Germline CDR1 is DFQATT and CDR2 is SNEGSKA (reference sequence). There are 16 residues in the CDR3. The V end was cut by 3 bases, the J end by 1 base, with 16 bases between. The CDR3 nucleotides are TGCAGTGCTAGCCATGGGTGTGGAAGAAGCAATCAGCCCCAGCATTTT. Translation gives CSASHGCGRSNQPQHF.

The gene calls are TRBV20-1 and TRBJ1-2; D possibly corresponds to TRBD1 (5 bases). This CDR3 contains 14 residues. Germline loops: CDR1 DFQATT, CDR2 SNEGSKA (reference sequence). V was trimmed by 1 base and J by 8 bases, leaving 17 bases between them. CDR3 bases: TGCAGTGCTAGAGTAAGTCCGGGGGTAATCGGCTACACCTTC. It specifies CSARVSPGVIGYTF.

This clone was observed a handful of times. The chain has TRBV6-1 and TRBJ1-2, with a weak D call TRBD1 (6 bases). V lost 1 base to trimming and J lost 6 bases, with 15 bases between them. Germline V gene sequence: CDR1 MNHNS, CDR2 SASEGT. This CDR3 comprises 15 residues. CDR3: CASSEGETGLNGYTF. CDR3 in DNA: TGTGCCAGCAGTGAAGGGGAGACAGGTTTAAATGGCTACACCTTC.

This clone was seen at least ten times. The chain recombines TRBV27 with TRBJ2-3; possibly TRBD1 or TRBD2 for D (10 bases each). Germline V CDR1 and CDR2: MNHEY, SMNVEV (reference sequence). The CDR3 is 16 residues long. Deletions cut 6 bases from V and 6 bases from J, with 22 bases between. For the CDR3, the DNA is TGTGCCAGCAGCTCTAGCGGGGGACAGGGGTGGGATACGCAGTATTTT. Amino acid sequence: CASSSSGGQGWDTQYF.

This clone was detected ten times or more. The chain uses TRBV10-2 and TRBJ1-6, with D unresolved. The CDR3 is 12 amino acids. Germline-derived CDR1 and CDR2 are WSHSY and SAAADI. V was pared by 7 bases and J by 6 bases, with 7 bases between. CDR3: CASKDPNSPLHF. In nucleotides, the CDR3 is TGCGCCAGCAAGGACCCTAATTCACCCCTCCACTTT.

There are many counts of this clone. V and J are TRBV27 and TRBJ2-7; weak D call: TRBD1 (5 bases). The length of the CDR3 is 16 residues. Germline V gives CDR1 MNHEY, CDR2 SMNVEV (reference sequence). The ends were cut back, 4 bases at V and 0 bases at J, with 16 bases in the middle. The CDR3 sequence is CASSSLMGLSSYEQYF. As DNA, the CDR3 is TGTGCCAGCAGTTCCCTTATGGGGCTGAGCTCCTACGAGCAGTACTTC.

This clone was observed at least ten times. The chain links TRBV11-2 to TRBJ2-3; no clear D gene. Trimming stripped 4 bases from V and 4 bases from J, with 15 bases between. CDR1 is SGHAT, CDR2 FQNNGV, per germline. The CDR3 spans 15 residues. CDR3 nucleotide sequence: TGTGCCAGCAGCTGTAGACCGAAGAGACCAGATACGCAGTATTTT. Protein: CASSCRPKRPDTQYF.

This clone was observed many times. Other DNA sequences of this sample code for an identical CDR3. This chain joins TRBV12-3 or TRBV12-4 and TRBJ2-5; D is ambiguous. V shed 4 bases and J shed 5 bases, with 5 bases lying between them. This CDR3 spans 11 amino acids. In DNA form, the CDR3 reads TGTGCCAGCAGTTCTTGGGAGACCCAGTACTTC. Its translation: CASSSWETQYF.

A note on this clone: Its ends do not fully match the called genes, so a read error is possible. The genes are TRBV7-9 and TRBJ1-1; a weak D match, TRBD1 (5 bases). The CDR3 is made up of 14 amino acids. The germline V gene has CDR1 SEHNR and CDR2 FQNEAQ (reference sequence). CDR3 DNA: TGTGTCAGCAGCTCTAGTGGGGGTATGACTGGAGCTTTCTTT. This codes for CVSSSSGGMTGAFF.

This clone was observed many times. The chain carries TRBV18 and TRBJ1-1; no reliable D call. The CDR3 runs to 15 residues. From germline, CDR1 is KGHSH and CDR2 LQKENI. Trimming removed 0 bases at V and 0 bases at J, with 8 bases between. CDR3 region: CASSPPWALNTEAFF. The CDR3 DNA is TGTGCCAGCTCACCACCGTGGGCCCTGAACACTGAAGCTTTCTTT.

At least ten counts were recorded for this clone. Other DNA sequences in the sample encode the same CDR3. The chain employs TRBV10-3 and TRBJ2-5; D not resolved. The CDR3 has 14 amino acids. Germline CDR1 is ENHRY and CDR2 is SYGVKD. The ends were cut back, 0 bases at V and 0 bases at J, with 5 bases in the middle. The CDR3, as DNA: TGTGCCATCAGTGAGTCTGAGTACCAAGAGACCCAGTACTTC. It specifies CAISESEYQETQYF.

This clone was seen many times. CDR3 sequence (DNA): TGTGCCAGCAGCGTGCGGAGCGGCGATGGCTACACCTTC. It is translated as CASSVRSGDGYTF. The chain uses TRBV9 and TRBJ1-2, with D hard to call. Germline V gives CDR1 SGDLS, CDR2 YYNGEE. This CDR3 is 13 amino acids long. V gave up 2 bases and J gave up 6 bases, with 11 bases separating them.

This clone appeared many times. The J gene is TRBJ2-6, the V gene TRBV19, with D possibly being TRBD1 or TRBD2 (7 bases each). The CDR3 runs 14 residues. The germline V gene encodes CDR1 LNHDA and CDR2 SQIVND (reference sequence). The germline V and J ends were trimmed by 3 bases and 9 bases, with 12 bases remaining between them. DNA of the CDR3: TGTGCCAGTAGTATGGGAGGGGGCAACAACGTCCTGACTTTC. It encodes CASSMGGGNNVLTF.

To note about this clone: A much larger clone differs by one base, so this may be a read error. This chain joins TRBV25-1 and TRBJ2-1, with 8 bases that match TRBD2. Trimming at V came to 6 bases and at J to 12 bases, leaving 7 bases not matched to a gene. CDR3 length: 12 amino acids. Germline lookup yields CDR1 MGHDK and CDR2 SYGVNS. CDR3 region: CASRETSVLQFF. As DNA, the CDR3 is TGTGCCAGCAGGGAGACTAGCGTGCTGCAGTTCTTC.

This clone was seen many times. The gene calls are TRBV7-2 and TRBJ1-2; 7 bases map to TRBD1. Germline assignment: CDR1 SGHTA and CDR2 FQGNSA. The CDR3 extends over 16 amino acids. J lost 4 bases, V lost 5 bases, and 13 bases had no gene match. The CDR3 DNA is TGTGCCAGCAGCCACGCGGGGACAGCCAGGATCTATGGCTACACCTTC. Translated: CASSHAGTARIYGYTF.

This clone was recorded at least ten times. The gene calls are TRBV4-1 and TRBJ2-5, with TRBD2 matching over 8 bases. Trimming removed 2 bases from V and 5 bases from J; junction bases left unmatched: 13. CDR3 length equals 17 residues. Germline V gene data show CDR1 as MGHRA and CDR2 as YSYEKL. The CDR3 here is CASSQPPGSGNRETQYF. CDR3 DNA: TGCGCCAGCAGCCAACCCCCGGGTAGCGGGAACCGGGAGACCCAGTACTTC.

This clone was found a few times. This chain uses TRBV5-1 with TRBJ2-1; TRBD2 matches 10 bases. Germline V lookup: CDR1 SGHRS, CDR2 YFSETQ. The CDR3 is 15 residues long. With 1 base clipped from V and 6 bases from J, the junction kept 4 bases outside the gene matches. CDR3 amino acids: CASSLLAGVVNEQFF. The CDR3 bases are TGCGCCAGCAGCTTGCTAGCGGGAGTCGTCAATGAGCAGTTCTTC.

In this sample, this clone turned up many times. V and J are TRBV20-1 and TRBJ2-5; no definite D call. Per the germline V gene, CDR1 is DFQATT and CDR2 is SNEGSKA (reference sequence). The CDR3 runs 15 residues. Trimming shortened V by 6 bases and J by 5 bases, and 22 bases separated the two germline ends. CDR3 in DNA: TGCAGTGCCAGCCGGCCCTTTGGCCTGAAGGAGACCCAGTACTTC. Its translation: CSASRPFGLKETQYF.

This clone was observed at least ten times. The V call is TRBV28, the J call TRBJ1-2; D call uncertain. CDR1 is MDHEN, CDR2 SYDVKM, per germline. V lost 3 bases, J lost 6 bases, and 14 bases lay in between. The CDR3 has 14 amino acids. The CDR3 sequence is CASSLLQFVNGYTF. As DNA, the CDR3 is TGTGCCAGCAGTTTGCTACAGTTTGTGAATGGCTACACCTTC.

CDR3 in amino acids: CASSLARARGGSYEQYF. The CDR3 DNA follows: TGTGCCAGCAGCTTAGCCAGGGCGCGCGGGGGGTCCTACGAGCAGTACTTC. The rearrangement uses TRBV7-8 and TRBJ2-7; 8 nucleotides align to TRBD2. Germline CDR1 is SGHVS and CDR2 is FQNEAQ. The ends lost 0 bases at V and 1 base at J; junction bases unmatched: 8. The CDR3 has 17 residues. Full variable domain (outside the CDR3, taken from reference TRBV7-8 and TRBJ2-7): GAGVSQSPRYKVAKRGQDVALRCDPISGHVSLFWYQQALGQGPEFLTYFQNEAQLDKSGLPSDRFFAERPEGSVSTLKIQRTQQEDSAVYLCASSLARARGGSYEQYFGPGTRLTVT.

Details on this clone: Since the CDR3 does not end with the conserved phenylalanine or tryptophan, this likely comes from a read error. This chain uses TRBV27 with TRBJ1-6; TRBD1 matches 7 bases. Germline V CDR1 and CDR2: MNHEY, SMNVEV (reference sequence). With V trimmed by 4 bases and J by 10 bases, 10 bases remained unmatched. This CDR3 is built from 15 residues. DNA of the CDR3: TGTGCCAGCAGTTACACAGGGGCTATGGCGTCACCCCTCCACCTT. Protein sequence: CASSYTGAMASPLHL.